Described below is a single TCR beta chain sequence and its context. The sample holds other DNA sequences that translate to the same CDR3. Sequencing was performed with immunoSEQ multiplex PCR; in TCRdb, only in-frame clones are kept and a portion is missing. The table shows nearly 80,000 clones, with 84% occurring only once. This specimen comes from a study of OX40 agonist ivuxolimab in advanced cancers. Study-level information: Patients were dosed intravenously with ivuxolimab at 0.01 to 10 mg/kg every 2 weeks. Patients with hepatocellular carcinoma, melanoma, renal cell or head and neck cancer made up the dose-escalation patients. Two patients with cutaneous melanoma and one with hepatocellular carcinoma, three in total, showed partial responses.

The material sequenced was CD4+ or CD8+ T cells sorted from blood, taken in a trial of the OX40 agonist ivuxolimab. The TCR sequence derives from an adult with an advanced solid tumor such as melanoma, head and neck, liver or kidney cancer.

Here the CDR3 DNA reads TGTGCCAGCTCACCTGGCCTTTCTGGAAACACCATATATTTT. This gives the protein CASSPGLSGNTIYF. J is TRBJ1-3 and V is TRBV18; no clear D gene. CDR3 length equals 14 residues. V gave up 3 bases and J gave up 1 base, with 7 bases separating them. The germline gives CDR1 KGHSH, CDR2 LQKENI.